A few counts support the clone carrying this T cell receptor beta chain. Antigen: not known. This sample is drawn from a study of blood T cells in healthy people across ages. Study results and caveats: It was found that TCR beta diversity correlated strongly with the percentage of naive T cells. The authors considered diversity estimates from one million T cells to be underestimates. Without sorted subsets, naive and antigen-experienced compartments could not be conclusively compared.

The CDR3 loop spans 17 amino acids. Germline lookup yields CDR1 LGHNA and CDR2 YSLEER. Deletions cut 3 bases from V and 0 bases from J, with 14 bases between. Combining a sample-barcoded 5' primer with a J-beta primer mix, a second PCR ran for roughly 7 to 12 cycles. From the 5' RACE reads, TCRdb called clonotypes with MiXCR, one entry per CDR3 protein. The sample holds around 870,000 distinct CDR3 sequences, 29% seen once. No fewer than 6 million PBMCs went into each sample. V and J are TRBV4-3 and TRBJ1-4; D is undetermined. Sequences were obtained from blood. This clonotype was sampled from a woman at least 80 years old in good health. The CDR3 loop is CASSQSQTKATNEKLFF. The CDR3 nucleotides read TGCGCCAGCAGCCAGTCACAGACCAAAGCAACTAATGAAAAACTGTTTTTT.